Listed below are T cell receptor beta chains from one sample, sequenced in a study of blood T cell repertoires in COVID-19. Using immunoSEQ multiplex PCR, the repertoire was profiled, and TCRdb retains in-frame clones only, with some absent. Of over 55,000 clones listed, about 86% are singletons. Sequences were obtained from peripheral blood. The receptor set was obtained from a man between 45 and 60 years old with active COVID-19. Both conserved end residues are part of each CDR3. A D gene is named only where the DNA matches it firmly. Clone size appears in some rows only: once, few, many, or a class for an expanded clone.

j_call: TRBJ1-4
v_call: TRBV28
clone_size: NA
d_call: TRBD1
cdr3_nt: TGTGCCAGCAGGGGGCAGGGGGGAAAACTGTTTTTT
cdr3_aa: CASRGQGGKLFF

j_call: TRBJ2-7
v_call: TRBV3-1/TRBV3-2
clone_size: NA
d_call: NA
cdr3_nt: TGTGCCAGCAGCCAAGCCCGTGCTGCGGAGCAGTACTTC
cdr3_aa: CASSQARAAEQYF

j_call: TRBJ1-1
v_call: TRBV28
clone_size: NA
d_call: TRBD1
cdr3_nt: TGTGCCAGCAGTTTATGGGGACAGTCTCAGAACACTGAAGCTTTCTTT
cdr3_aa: CASSLWGQSQNTEAFF

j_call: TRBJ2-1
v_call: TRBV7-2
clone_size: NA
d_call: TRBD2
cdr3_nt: TGTGCCAGCAGGAAGGGGACTAGCGGGAGAAAATTTCAGAATGAGCAGTTCTTC
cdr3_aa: CASRKGTSGRKFQNEQFF

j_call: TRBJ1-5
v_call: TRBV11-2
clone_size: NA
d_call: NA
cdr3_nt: TGTGCCAGCAGCTTAAGCCCAACGGGGCAGCCCCAGCATTTT
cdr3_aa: CASSLSPTGQPQHF

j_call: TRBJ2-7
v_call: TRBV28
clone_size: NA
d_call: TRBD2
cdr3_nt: TGTGCCAGCAGTTTATACGGCCGTCAAATCCAAAACGAGCGGGGCGGGAGAAATTTGGGAGAGCAGTACTTC
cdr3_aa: CASSLYGRQIQNERGGRNLGEQYF

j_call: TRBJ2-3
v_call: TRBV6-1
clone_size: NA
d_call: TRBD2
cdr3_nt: TGTGCCAGCAGTGGGGGAGCGGGAGGCGTGAGCACAGATACGCAGTATTTT
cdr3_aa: CASSGGAGGVSTDTQYF

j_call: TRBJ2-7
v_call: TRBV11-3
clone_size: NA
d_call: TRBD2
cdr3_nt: TGTGCCAGCAGCTTAGCTAGCGGGGGGGCCGGCGAGCAGTACTTC
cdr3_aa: CASSLASGGAGEQYF

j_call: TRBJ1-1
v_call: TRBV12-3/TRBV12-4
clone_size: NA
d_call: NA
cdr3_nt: TGTGCCAGCAGTTCGATAGGGGTTTCTGAAGCTTTCTTT
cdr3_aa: CASSSIGVSEAFF

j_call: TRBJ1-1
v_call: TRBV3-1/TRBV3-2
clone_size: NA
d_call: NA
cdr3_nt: TGTGCCAGCAGTACAAGGACAGCCAACACTGAAGCTTTCTTT
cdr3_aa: CASSTRTANTEAFF

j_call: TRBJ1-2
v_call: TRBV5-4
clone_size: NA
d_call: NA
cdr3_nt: TGTGCCAGCAGCTTGCCGGGGGGAGCTAACTATGGCTACACCTTC
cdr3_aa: CASSLPGGANYGYTF

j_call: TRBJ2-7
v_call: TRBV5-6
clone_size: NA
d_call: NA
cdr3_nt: TGTGCCAGCAGCTTGGTCGGGGAATCCTACGAGCAGTACTTC
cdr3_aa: CASSLVGESYEQYF

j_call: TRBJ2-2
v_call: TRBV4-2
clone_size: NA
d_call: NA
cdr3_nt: TGTGCCAGCAGCCAAGATCAGCAGGGAATGGACACCGGGGAGCTGTTTTTT
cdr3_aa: CASSQDQQGMDTGELFF

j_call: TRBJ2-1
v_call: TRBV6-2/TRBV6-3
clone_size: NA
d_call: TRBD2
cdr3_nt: TGTGCCAGCAGTTCCCGACTAGCGGGACTGTACAATGAGCAGTTCTTC
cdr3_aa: CASSSRLAGLYNEQFF

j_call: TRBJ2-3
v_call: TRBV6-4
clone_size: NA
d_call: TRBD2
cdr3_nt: TGTGCCAGCAGTGACCAGCGGGGGGGCTCGGATACGCAGTATTTT
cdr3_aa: CASSDQRGGSDTQYF

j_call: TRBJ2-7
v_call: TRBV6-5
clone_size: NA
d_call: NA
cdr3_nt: TGTGCCAGCAGGCCCAACGGGTACGAGCAGTACTTC
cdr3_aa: CASRPNGYEQYF

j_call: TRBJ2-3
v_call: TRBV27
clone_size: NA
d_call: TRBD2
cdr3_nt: TGTGCCAGCAGTTCGGGACTAGCGGGAGCAGATACGCAGTATTTT
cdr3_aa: CASSSGLAGADTQYF

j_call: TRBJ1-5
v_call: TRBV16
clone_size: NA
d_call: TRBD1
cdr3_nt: TGTGCCAGCAGCCAACAGGGGGCGGACAATCAGCCCCAGCATTTT
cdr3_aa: CASSQQGADNQPQHF

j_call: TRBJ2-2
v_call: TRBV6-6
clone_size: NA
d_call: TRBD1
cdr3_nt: TGTGCCAGCAGTTACTCGAAGGCAGGGGGCCCCGGGGAGCTGTTTTTT
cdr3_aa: CASSYSKAGGPGELFF

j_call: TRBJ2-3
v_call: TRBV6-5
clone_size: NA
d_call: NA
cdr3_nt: TGTGCCAGCTGCCACCAGGGATCCACAGATACGCAGTATTTT
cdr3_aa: CASCHQGSTDTQYF

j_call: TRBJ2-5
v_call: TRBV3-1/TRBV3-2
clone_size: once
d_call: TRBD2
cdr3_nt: TGTGCCAGCAGCCGAAGCGGGGGGATCGGGACCCAGTACTTC
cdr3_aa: CASSRSGGIGTQYF

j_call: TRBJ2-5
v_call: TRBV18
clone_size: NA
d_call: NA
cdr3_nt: TGTGCCAGCTCACCAACAGGGATGGAGACCCAGTACTTC
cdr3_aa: CASSPTGMETQYF

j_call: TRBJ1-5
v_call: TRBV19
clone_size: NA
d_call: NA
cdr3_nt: TGTGCCAGTAGTCCTTCAGGGGTGCCTGGCAATCAGCCCCAGCATTTT
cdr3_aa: CASSPSGVPGNQPQHF

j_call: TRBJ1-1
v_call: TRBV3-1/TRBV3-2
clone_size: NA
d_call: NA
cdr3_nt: TGTGCCAGCAGCCTTGTTGCGGGGCCGAACACTGAAGCTTTCTTT
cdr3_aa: CASSLVAGPNTEAFF

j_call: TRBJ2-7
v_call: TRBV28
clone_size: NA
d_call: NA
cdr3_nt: TGTGCCAGCAGTTCCGGGTCCATATCCTACGAGCAGTACTTC
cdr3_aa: CASSSGSISYEQYF

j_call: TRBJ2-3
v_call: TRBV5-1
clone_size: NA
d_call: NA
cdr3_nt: TGCGCCAGCAGCCTGCAGGGGCGCACCGAGTCAGATACGCAGTATTTT
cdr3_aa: CASSLQGRTESDTQYF

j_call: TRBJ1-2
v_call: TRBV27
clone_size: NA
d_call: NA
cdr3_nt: TGTGCCAGCAGTTCTTATGGCAGGGCGACGGTTTCTGGCTACACCTTC
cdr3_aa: CASSSYGRATVSGYTF

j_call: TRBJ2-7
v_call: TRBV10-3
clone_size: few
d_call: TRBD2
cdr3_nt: TGTGCCATCAGTGAGGAAGAGCGGACTAGCTCCTACGAGCAGTACTTC
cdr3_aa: CAISEEERTSSYEQYF

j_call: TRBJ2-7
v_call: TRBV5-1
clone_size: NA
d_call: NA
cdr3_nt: TGCGCCAGCAGCGCACGGGACTCCTATGAGGGCGAGCAGTACTTC
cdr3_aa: CASSARDSYEGEQYF

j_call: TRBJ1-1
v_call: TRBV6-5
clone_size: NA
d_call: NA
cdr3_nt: TGTGCCAGCAGTCTTCGAGGGAATACTGAAGCTTTCTTT
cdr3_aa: CASSLRGNTEAFF

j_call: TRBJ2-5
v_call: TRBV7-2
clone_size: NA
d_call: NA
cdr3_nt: TGTGCCAGCTCCACGGGTCCAGGGGGGGAGACCCAGTACTTC
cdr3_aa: CASSTGPGGETQYF

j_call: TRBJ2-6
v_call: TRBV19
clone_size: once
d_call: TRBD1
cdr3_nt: TGTGCCAGTAGTATAGATGAGGGGGCGGGGGCCAACGTCCTGACTTTC
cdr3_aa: CASSIDEGAGANVLTF

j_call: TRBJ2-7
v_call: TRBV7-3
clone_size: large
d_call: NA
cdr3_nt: TGTGCCAGCAGCTTAAGGGCAGGCTCCTACGAGCAGTACTTC
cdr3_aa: CASSLRAGSYEQYF

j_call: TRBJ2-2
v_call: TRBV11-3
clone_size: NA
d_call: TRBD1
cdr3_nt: TGTGCCAGCAGCACCCGGACAGGGTCCTCGACCGGGGAGCTGTTTTTT
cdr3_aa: CASSTRTGSSTGELFF

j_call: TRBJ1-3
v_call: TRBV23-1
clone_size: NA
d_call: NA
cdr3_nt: TGCGCCAGCAGTCGCCTACTGAGGGCCATAGAAAACACCATATATTTT
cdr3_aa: CASSRLLRAIENTIYF

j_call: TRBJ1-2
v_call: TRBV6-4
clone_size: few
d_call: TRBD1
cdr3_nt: TGTGCCAGCAGTGCTCAAACAGGGGCGAGTGGCTACACCTTC
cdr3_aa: CASSAQTGASGYTF

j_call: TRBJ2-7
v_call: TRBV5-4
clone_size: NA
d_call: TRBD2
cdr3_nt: TGTGCCAGCAGCTTGGCCGGTGGGCTAGCGGGAGGCCTCCGCGAGCAGTACTTC
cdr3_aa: CASSLAGGLAGGLREQYF

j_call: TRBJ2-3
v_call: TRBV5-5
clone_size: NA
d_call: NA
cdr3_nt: TGTGCCAGCAGCACAACAGGGCCAGATACGCAGTATTTT
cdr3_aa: CASSTTGPDTQYF

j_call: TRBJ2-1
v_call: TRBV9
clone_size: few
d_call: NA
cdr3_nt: TGTGCCAGCAGCGTAAATCCCGTCCCTGACAATGAGCAGTTCTTC
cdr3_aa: CASSVNPVPDNEQFF

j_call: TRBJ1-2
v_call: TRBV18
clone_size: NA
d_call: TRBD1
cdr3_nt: TGTGCCAGCTCACGGGACAGGAACGGCTACACCTTC
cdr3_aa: CASSRDRNGYTF

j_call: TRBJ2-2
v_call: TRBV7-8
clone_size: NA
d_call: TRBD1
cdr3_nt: TGTGCCAGCAGCTTAGCGGGACAGGGCAGCACCGGGGAGCTGTTTTTT
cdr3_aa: CASSLAGQGSTGELFF

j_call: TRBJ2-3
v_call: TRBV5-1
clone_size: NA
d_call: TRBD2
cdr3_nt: TGCGCCAGCAGCTACGGACTAGCGGGAGGGGGAGATACGCAGTATTTT
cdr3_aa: CASSYGLAGGGDTQYF

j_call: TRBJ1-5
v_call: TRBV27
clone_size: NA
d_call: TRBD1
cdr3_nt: TGTGCCAGCAGTTCGCGCGGGACAGGGCATCAGCCCCAGCATTTT
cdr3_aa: CASSSRGTGHQPQHF

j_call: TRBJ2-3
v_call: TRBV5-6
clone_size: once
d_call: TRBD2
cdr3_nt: TGTGCCAGCAGCACGGAGCGGGGGCGAAGCACAGATACGCAGTATTTT
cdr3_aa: CASSTERGRSTDTQYF

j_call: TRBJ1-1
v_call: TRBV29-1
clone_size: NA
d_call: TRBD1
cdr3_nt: TGCAGCGCCCGACAGGGAAGGGTTGAAGCTTTCTTT
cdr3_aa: CSARQGRVEAFF

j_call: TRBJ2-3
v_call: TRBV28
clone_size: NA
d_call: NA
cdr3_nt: TGTGCCAGCAGTCCCCGGACAGAAGCCGCAGATACGCAGTATTTT
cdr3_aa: CASSPRTEAADTQYF

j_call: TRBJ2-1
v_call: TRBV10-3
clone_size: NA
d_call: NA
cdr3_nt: TGTGCCATCAGTGACCTAGGGGGGGGTGAGCAGTTCTTC
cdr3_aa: CAISDLGGGEQFF

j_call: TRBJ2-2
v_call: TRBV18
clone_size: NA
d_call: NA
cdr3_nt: TGTGCCAGCTCACCTCAGGAAGGCGGGGAGCTGTTTTTT
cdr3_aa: CASSPQEGGELFF

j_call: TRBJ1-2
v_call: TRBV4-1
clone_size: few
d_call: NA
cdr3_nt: TGCGCCAGCAGCCAAGAGTGGGAGGCTAACTATGGCTACACCTTC
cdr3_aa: CASSQEWEANYGYTF

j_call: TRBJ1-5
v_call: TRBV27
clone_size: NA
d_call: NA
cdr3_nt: TGTGCCAGCAGAGGGGGAGTCAATCAGCCCCAGCATTTT
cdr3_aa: CASRGGVNQPQHF

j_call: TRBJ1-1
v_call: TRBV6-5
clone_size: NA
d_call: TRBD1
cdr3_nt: TGTGCCAGCAGTTACACAGGGGGCACTGAAGCTTTCTTT
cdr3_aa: CASSYTGGTEAFF

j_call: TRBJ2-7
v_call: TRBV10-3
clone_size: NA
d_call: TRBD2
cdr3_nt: TGTGCCATCAGTGAGTCGGGAATAAGAACTAGCGGACCCTACGAGCAGTACTTC
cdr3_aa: CAISESGIRTSGPYEQYF

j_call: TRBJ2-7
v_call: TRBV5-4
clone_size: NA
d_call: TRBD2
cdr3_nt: TGTGCCAGCAGCTTCCCCCCCGCGGGAGAGTCCGAGCAGTACTTC
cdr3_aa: CASSFPPAGESEQYF

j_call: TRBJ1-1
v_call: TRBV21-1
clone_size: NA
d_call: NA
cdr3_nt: TGTGCCAGCAGCAAAGCCCATCAGGGGTGCGACACTGAAGCTTTCTTT
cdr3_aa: CASSKAHQGCDTEAFF

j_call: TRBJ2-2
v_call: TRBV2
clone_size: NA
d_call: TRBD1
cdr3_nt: TGTGCCAGCAGGGAACAGGGGGCGCCGAACGGGGAGCTGTTTTTT
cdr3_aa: CASREQGAPNGELFF

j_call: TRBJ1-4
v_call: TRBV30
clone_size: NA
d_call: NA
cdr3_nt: TGTGCCTGCGAGAGCGAAAAACTGTTTTTT
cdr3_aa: CACESEKLFF

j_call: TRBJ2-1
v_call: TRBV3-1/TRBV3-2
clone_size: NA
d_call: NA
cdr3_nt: TGTGCCAGCAGCCGAACTGGGAGTTCAGGGCGGGGTGAGCAGTTCTTC
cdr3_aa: CASSRTGSSGRGEQFF